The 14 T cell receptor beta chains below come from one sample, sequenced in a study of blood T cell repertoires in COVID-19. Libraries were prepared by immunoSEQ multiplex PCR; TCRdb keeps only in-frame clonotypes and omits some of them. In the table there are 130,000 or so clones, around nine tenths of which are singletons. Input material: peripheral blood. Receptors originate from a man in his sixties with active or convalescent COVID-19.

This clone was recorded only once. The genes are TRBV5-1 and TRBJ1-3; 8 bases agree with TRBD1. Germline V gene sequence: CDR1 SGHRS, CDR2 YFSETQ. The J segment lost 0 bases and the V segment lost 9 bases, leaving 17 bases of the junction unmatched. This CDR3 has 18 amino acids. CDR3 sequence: CATKVRPGTGDSGNTIYF. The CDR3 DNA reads TGCGCCACCAAAGTTCGCCCCGGGACAGGTGACTCTGGAAACACCATATATTTT.

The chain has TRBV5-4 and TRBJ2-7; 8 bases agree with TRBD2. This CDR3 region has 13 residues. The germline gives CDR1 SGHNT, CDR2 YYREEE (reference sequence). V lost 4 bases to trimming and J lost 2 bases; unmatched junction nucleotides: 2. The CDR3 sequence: CASSSGSTYEQYF. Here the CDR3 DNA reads TGTGCCAGCAGCAGCGGGAGTACCTACGAGCAGTACTTC.

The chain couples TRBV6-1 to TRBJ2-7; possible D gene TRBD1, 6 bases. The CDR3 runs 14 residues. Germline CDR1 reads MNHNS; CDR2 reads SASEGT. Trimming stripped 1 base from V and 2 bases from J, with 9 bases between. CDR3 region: CASSEDTGTYEQYF. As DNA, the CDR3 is TGTGCCAGCAGTGAAGATACAGGGACCTACGAGCAGTACTTC.

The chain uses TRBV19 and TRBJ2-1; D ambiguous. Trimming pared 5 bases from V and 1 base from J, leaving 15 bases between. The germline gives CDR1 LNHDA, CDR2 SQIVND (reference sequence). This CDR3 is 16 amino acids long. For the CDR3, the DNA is TGTGCCAGTAGTTCAAAGGCGGTCTTTTCCTACAATGAGCAGTTCTTC. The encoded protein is CASSSKAVFSYNEQFF.

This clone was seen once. The CDR3 here is CASSLRTGIVEKLFF. The CDR3 region has the DNA TGTGCCAGCAGCTTGCGGACAGGGATCGTGGAAAAACTGTTTTTT. This chain uses TRBV5-6 with TRBJ1-4; 8 bases fit TRBD1. Germline V gene data show CDR1 as SGHDT and CDR2 as YYEEEE. With V trimmed by 1 base and J by 8 bases, 7 bases remained unmatched. The CDR3 totals 15 residues.

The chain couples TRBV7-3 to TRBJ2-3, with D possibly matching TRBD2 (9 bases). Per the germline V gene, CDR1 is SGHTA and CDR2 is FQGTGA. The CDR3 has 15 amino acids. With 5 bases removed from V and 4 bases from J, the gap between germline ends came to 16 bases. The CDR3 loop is CASSQGAGGADTQYF. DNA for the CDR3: TGTGCCAGCAGCCAGGGGGCGGGAGGGGCAGATACGCAGTATTTT.

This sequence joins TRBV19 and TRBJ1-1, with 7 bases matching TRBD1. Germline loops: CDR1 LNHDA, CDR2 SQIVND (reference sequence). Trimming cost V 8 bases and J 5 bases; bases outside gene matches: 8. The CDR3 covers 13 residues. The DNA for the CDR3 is TGTGCCAGTGGTAACCAGGGGGGAACTGAAGCTTTCTTT. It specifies CASGNQGGTEAFF.

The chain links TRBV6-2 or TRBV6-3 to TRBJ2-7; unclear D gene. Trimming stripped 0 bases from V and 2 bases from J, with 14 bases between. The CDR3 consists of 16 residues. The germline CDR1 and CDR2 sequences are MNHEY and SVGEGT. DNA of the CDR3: TGTGCCAGCAGTTACTCGAAAGGCAGGTTCACCTACGAGCAGTACTTC. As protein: CASSYSKGRFTYEQYF.

The DNA for the CDR3 is TGCAGCGTTGTAGGAACTAGCGGGACCTCTAGCACAGATACGCAGTATTTT. Amino acid sequence: CSVVGTSGTSSTDTQYF. The chain combines TRBV29-1 with TRBJ2-3; 10 bases are a match to TRBD2. This CDR3 has 17 residues. Germline assignment: CDR1 SQVTM and CDR2 ANQGSEA. V was clipped by 4 bases and J by 0 bases; unmatched bases: 10.

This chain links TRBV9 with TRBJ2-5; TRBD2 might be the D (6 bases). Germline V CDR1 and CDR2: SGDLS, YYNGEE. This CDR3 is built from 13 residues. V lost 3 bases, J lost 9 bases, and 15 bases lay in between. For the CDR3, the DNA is TGTGCCAGCAGCGCGCGGGATCCCGGACCCCAGTACTTC. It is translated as CASSARDPGPQYF. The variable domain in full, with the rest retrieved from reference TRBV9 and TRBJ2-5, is DSGVTQTPKHLITATGQRVTLRCSPRSGDLSVYWYQQSLDQGLQFLIQYYNGEERAKGNILERFSAQQFPDLHSELNLSSLELGDSALYFCASSARDPGPQYFGPGTRLLVL.

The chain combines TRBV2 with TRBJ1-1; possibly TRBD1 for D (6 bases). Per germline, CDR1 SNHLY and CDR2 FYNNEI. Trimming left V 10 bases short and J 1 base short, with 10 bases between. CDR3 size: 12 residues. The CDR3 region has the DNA TGTGCCACTTCGGACAGGAACACTGAAGCTTTCTTT. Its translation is CATSDRNTEAFF.

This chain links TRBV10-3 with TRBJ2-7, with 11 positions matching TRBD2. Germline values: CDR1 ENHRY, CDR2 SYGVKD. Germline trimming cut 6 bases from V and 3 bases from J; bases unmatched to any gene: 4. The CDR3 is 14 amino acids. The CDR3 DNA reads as TGTGCCATCAGCCTGGGACTAGCGGACTACGAGCAGTACTTC. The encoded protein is CAISLGLADYEQYF.

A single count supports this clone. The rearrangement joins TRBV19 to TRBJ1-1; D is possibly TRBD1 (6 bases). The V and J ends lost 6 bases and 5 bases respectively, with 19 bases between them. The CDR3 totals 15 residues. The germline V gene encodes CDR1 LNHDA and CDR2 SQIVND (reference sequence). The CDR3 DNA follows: TGTGCCAGTAGCCTGGGCGGGGGCTGGTCGACTGAAGCTTTCTTT. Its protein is CASSLGGGWSTEAFF.

CDR3 nucleotide sequence: TGTGCCAGCATCCGGACAGCTAACTATGGCTACACCTTC. Residues: CASIRTANYGYTF. The V call is TRBV5-8, the J call TRBJ1-2; a possible D gene is TRBD1 (6 bases). From germline, CDR1 is SGHTS and CDR2 YDEGEE. CDR3 length: 13 amino acids. Trimming left V 6 bases short and J 0 bases short, with 9 bases between.